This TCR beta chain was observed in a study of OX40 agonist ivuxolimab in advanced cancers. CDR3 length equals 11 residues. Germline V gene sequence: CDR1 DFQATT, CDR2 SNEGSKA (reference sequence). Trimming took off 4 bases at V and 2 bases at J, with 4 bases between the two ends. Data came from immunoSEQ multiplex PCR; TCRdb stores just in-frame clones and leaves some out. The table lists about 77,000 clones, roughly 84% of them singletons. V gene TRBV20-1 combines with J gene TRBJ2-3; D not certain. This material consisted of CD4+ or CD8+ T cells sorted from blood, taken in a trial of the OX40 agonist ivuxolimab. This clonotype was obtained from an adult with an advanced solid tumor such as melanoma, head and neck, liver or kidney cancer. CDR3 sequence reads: CSATLTDTQYF. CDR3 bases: TGCAGTGCTACCCTCACAGATACGCAGTATTTT.